This paragraph reports one TCR beta chain. This sample stems from a study of control samples from healthy donors and cancer patients. Libraries were prepared by immunoSEQ multiplex PCR; TCRdb keeps only in-frame clonotypes and omits some of them. The data hold some 130,000 clones, with roughly 90% observed a single time. This receptor was obtained from a woman between 50 and 59 years old in good health. The sequenced material came from blood.

The DNA for the CDR3 is TGTGCCAGCAGCCCCCGGGACAGGGCTGAGGGCTACACCTTC. Its protein is CASSPRDRAEGYTF. This chain uses TRBV13 with TRBJ1-2; the match to TRBD1 covers 9 bases. The V gene end was trimmed by 5 bases and the J gene end by 8 bases; junction bases not matched to a gene: 9. CDR1 is PRHDT, CDR2 FYEKMQ, per germline (reference sequence). This CDR3 has 14 amino acids.